A selection of T cell receptor beta chains follows, all from one sample in a study of patients and donors after allogeneic stem cell transplantation. Each CDR3 protein gets one entry after TCRdb re-called the RT-PCR reads with MiXCR. This table has some 880,000 distinct CDR3 sequences, roughly 18% appearing once. Sequencing used blood, either unsorted or a sorted T cell fraction (not recorded which). The receptors were gathered from a human donor who was either an allogeneic HSCT recipient or a stem cell or donor lymphocyte infusion donor (not recorded which). It is not recorded whose cells these are; they may come from a transplant donor. The CDR3 runs from the conserved cysteine through the conserved F or W. D genes are given only for firm matches. Some rows have no size entry. The others give once, few or many, or a class for an expanded clone.

>TRBJ2-1|TRBV9|.|few
TGTGCCAGCAGCGTCGACGGGAGAGATTTCGATGAGCAGTTCTTC
CASSVDGRDFDEQFF
>TRBJ1-2|TRBV4-1|.|.
TGCGCCAGCAGCCAAGAGGGACGAGAAAACTATGGCTACACCTTC
CASSQEGRENYGYTF
>TRBJ2-7|TRBV20-1|.|few
TGCAGTGCTATGAGGGGATCCTACGAGCAGTACTTC
CSAMRGSYEQYF
>TRBJ2-7|TRBV3-1|TRBD2|.
TGTGCCAGCAGCCCGCGGACTAGAAGTGAGCAGTACTTC
CASSPRTRSEQYF
>TRBJ2-1|TRBV24-1|TRBD2|few
TGTGCCACCAGTGAACCAGCGGGAGGCCCCTACAATGAGCAGTTCTTC
CATSEPAGGPYNEQFF
>TRBJ2-3|TRBV25-1|.|few
TGTGCCAGCAGTGAGCCTAGAGGGGGGCCGAGCACAGATACGCAGTATTTT
CASSEPRGGPSTDTQYF
>TRBJ1-5|TRBV6-1|.|few
TGTGCCAGCAGTGAAATGTTGCTCGTGGGCAATCAGCCCCAGCATTTT
CASSEMLLVGNQPQHF
>TRBJ2-7|TRBV18|.|.
TGTGCCAGCTCAACCAATATAGCCAAGGGAGGCTACGAGCAGTACTTC
CASSTNIAKGGYEQYF
>TRBJ1-5|TRBV7-2|.|few
TGTGCCAGCAGCCGGACGGGGAGGGGGGTCAATCAGCCCCAGCATTTT
CASSRTGRGVNQPQHF
>TRBJ1-1|TRBV6-5|TRBD1|.
TGTGCCAGCAGTTACCATGGGACAGACACTGAAGCTTTCTTT
CASSYHGTDTEAFF
>TRBJ2-3|TRBV20-1|.|.
TGCAGTGCTAGAGATTGGGGGGTGACGGGAGCGCCTAATTACACAGATACGCAGTATTTT
CSARDWGVTGAPNYTDTQYF
>TRBJ2-7|TRBV7-9|.|few
TGTGCCAGCAGCTCCGACCCAGCAGGGGCCTACGAGCAGTACTTC
CASSSDPAGAYEQYF
>TRBJ2-2|TRBV15|TRBD2|.
TGTGCCACCAGCAGAGATATAGCGGGAGTCACCGGGGAGCTGTTTTTT
CATSRDIAGVTGELFF
>TRBJ2-7|TRBV15|.|.
TGTGCCACCAGCGAGACAGGGCGGGGGATTTACGAGCAGTACTTC
CATSETGRGIYEQYF
>TRBJ1-3|TRBV9|.|few
TGTGCCAGCAGCGTTCTTGACAGCAGCTCTGGAAACACCATATATTTT
CASSVLDSSSGNTIYF
>TRBJ1-5|TRBV7-9|.|.
TGTGCCAGCAGCATCCACAATCAGCCCCAGCATTTT
CASSIHNQPQHF
>TRBJ2-1|TRBV5-1|TRBD2|few
TGCGCCAGCAGCTTGGTCGAGACGGGGGGTCAGTTCTTC
CASSLVETGGQFF
>TRBJ2-7|TRBV7-2|.|few
TGTGCCAGCAGCTTTAATACAGGCGCCTACGAGCAGTACTTC
CASSFNTGAYEQYF
>TRBJ2-7|TRBV10-3|.|.
TGTGCCATCAGTGAGTCTCAGGGGTACTCCGAGCAGTACTTC
CAISESQGYSEQYF
>TRBJ2-5|TRBV6-5|.|.
TGTGCCAGCAGTTACTCGCCGGGGCCGGGGGAGACCCAGTACTTC
CASSYSPGPGETQYF
>TRBJ1-3|TRBV4-2|.|few
TGTGCCAGCAGCCAGGGACGGTTCTCTGGAAACACCATATATTTT
CASSQGRFSGNTIYF
>TRBJ2-3|TRBV12-3/TRBV12-4|.|.
TGTGGACTCAGTTTAGCTGTTCCGGGGAGACTCACAGATACGCAGTATTTT
CGLSLAVPGRLTDTQYF
>TRBJ2-1|TRBV7-3|.|.
TGTGCCAGCAGCCCGAAGTCCGATGAGCAGTTCTTC
CASSPKSDEQFF
>TRBJ1-1|TRBV24-1|.|.
TGTGCCACCAGTGATCTTGACAGGAGAGGAGGAGCTTTCTTT
CATSDLDRRGGAFF
>TRBJ1-4|TRBV5-1|.|few
TGCGCCAGCAGCGGGGGACGGGCTAATGAAAAACTGTTTTTT
CASSGGRANEKLFF